These 30 T cell receptor beta chains came from one sample sequenced in a study of human T cells and chemical hapten exposure. Via MiXCR, TCRdb re-called the RACE reads, giving one row per CDR3 protein. The sample contains more than 150,000 distinct CDR3 sequences, under 30% of which appear only once. The time point here: patch test 3, about 24 weeks after DPC sensitization. Documented treatment: therapeutic diphenylcyclopropenone sensitization with weekly scalp DPC. Sequences were derived from whole blood, sampled in connection with sensitization to the hapten diphenylcyclopropenone (DPC). The source of these receptors is a woman in her thirties or forties with alopecia areata. Some clones in this sample may be carry-over from other donors' samples.

V gene TRBV27 combines with J gene TRBJ2-3; 11 bases map to TRBD2. Germline V gene sequence: CDR1 MNHEY, CDR2 SMNVEV (reference sequence). The CDR3 totals 15 residues. Germline trimming cut 5 bases from V and 4 bases from J; bases unmatched to any gene: 5. CDR3 nucleotide sequence: TGTGCCAGCAGTGCTAGCGGGAGGTCAGCAGATACGCAGTATTTT. This codes for CASSASGRSADTQYF.

This clonotype was seen many times. V and J are TRBV6-2 or TRBV6-3 and TRBJ2-7; D remains unclear. Germline V CDR1 and CDR2: MNHEY, SVGEGT. The germline V and J ends were trimmed by 4 bases and 2 bases, with 6 bases remaining between them. This CDR3 has 12 amino acids. CDR3 residues: CASSWTPYEQYF. The CDR3 coding sequence is TGTGCCAGCAGTTGGACCCCCTACGAGCAGTACTTC.

This chain joins TRBV7-3 and TRBJ2-6; tentatively, D is TRBD2 (5 bases). CDR1 and CDR2 (germline): SGHTA, FQGTGA. Trimming cost V 0 bases and J 4 bases, with 10 bases left between them. The CDR3 length is 16 residues. The DNA for the CDR3 is TGTGCCAGCAGCTTAACTAGCGTCGAGGGGGCCAACGTCCTGACTTTC. It translates to CASSLTSVEGANVLTF.

The genes are TRBV20-1 and TRBJ2-3; no clear D gene. This CDR3 is 16 amino acids long. Trimming pared 1 base from V and 6 bases from J, leaving 20 bases between. Germline V gives CDR1 DFQATT, CDR2 SNEGSKA (reference sequence). The CDR3 DNA sequence: TGCAGTGCTAGAGTTTTCGACATCGAATCGAGGGATACGCAGTATTTT. This translates into CSARVFDIESRDTQYF.

As concerns this clonotype: Mismatch with germline at one junction end may stem from a read error. The chain couples TRBV19 to TRBJ1-2; D may be TRBD1 (6 bases). CDR3 length: 14 residues. Germline V gene data show CDR1 as LNHDA and CDR2 as SQIVND (reference sequence). CDR3 bases: TGTGCCAGTAACCCTTTCGGACAGAACTATGGCTACAACTTC. It specifies CASNPFGQNYGYNF. The complete variable domain, with remaining parts taken from reference TRBV19 and TRBJ1-2, reads DGGITQSPKYLFRKEGQNVTLSCEQNLNHDAMYWYRQDPGQGLRLIYYSQIVNDFQKGDIAEGYSVSREKKESFPLTVTSAQKNPTAFYLCASNPFGQNYGYNFGSGTRLTVV.

This clonotype was detected only a few times. The chain combines TRBV12-3 or TRBV12-4 with TRBJ2-1; 10 bases agree with TRBD2. This CDR3 comprises 16 residues. V lost 6 bases and J lost 3; bases outside the gene matches: 8. For the CDR3, the DNA is TGTGCCAGCAGGGCCGGACTAGCGGCCATCTACAATGAGCAGTTCTTC. It is translated as CASRAGLAAIYNEQFF.

The chain links TRBV24-1 to TRBJ2-7, with D possibly being TRBD1 or TRBD2 (5 bases each). V was cut by 5 bases and J by 2 bases, with 6 bases left in between. There are 12 residues in the CDR3. CDR1 is KGHDR and CDR2 is SFDVKD in the germline V gene. Written as DNA, the CDR3 is TGTGCCACCAGTGGGGACGCCTACGAGCAGTACTTC. It encodes CATSGDAYEQYF.

This chain connects TRBV7-2 to TRBJ1-1, with 9 nucleotides matching TRBD1. With 2 bases clipped from V and 1 base from J, the junction kept 5 bases outside the gene matches. The CDR3 has 16 amino acids. From germline, CDR1 is SGHTA and CDR2 FQGNSA. CDR3 region: CASSLMRTGANTEAFF. As DNA, the CDR3 is TGTGCCAGCAGCTTAATGAGGACAGGGGCGAACACTGAAGCTTTCTTT.

The CDR3 protein is CASSPTGLAGGYEQYF. In DNA, the CDR3 is TGTGCCAGCAGTCCAACGGGACTAGCGGGAGGGTACGAGCAGTACTTC. This chain uses TRBV7-2 with TRBJ2-7; 16 bases match TRBD2. V was clipped by 6 bases and J by 4 bases; unmatched bases: 6. CDR1 is SGHTA, CDR2 FQGNSA, per germline. This CDR3 is built from 16 residues.

There are a few counts of this clonotype. The J gene is TRBJ2-3, the V gene TRBV7-2; 8 bases align to TRBD1. The CDR3 is made up of 15 amino acids. The V and J ends lost 5 bases and 2 bases, in that order; junction bases with no gene match: 6. Germline values: CDR1 SGHTA, CDR2 FQGNSA. This CDR3 is CASSPIRGHTDTQYF. CDR3 coding DNA: TGTGCCAGCAGCCCCATCAGGGGGCACACAGATACGCAGTATTTT.

This clonotype appeared many times. This rearrangement joins TRBV7-2 to TRBJ2-1, with D tentatively TRBD2 (5 bases). CDR3 length: 15 amino acids. Germline assignment: CDR1 SGHTA and CDR2 FQGNSA. Trimming took 2 bases from V and 9 from J, leaving 17 bases between them. The CDR3 region is CASSLNPGSQTEQFF. As DNA, the CDR3 is TGTGCCAGCAGCTTAAACCCGGGATCACAAACTGAGCAGTTCTTC.

In its sample, this clonotype was seen a few times. This rearrangement joins TRBV11-2 to TRBJ2-7, with 8 bases fitting TRBD1. V dropped 1 base and J dropped 3; count of bases not matched to a gene: 8. The CDR3 sequence is 16 residues long. CDR1 and CDR2 (germline): SGHAT, FQNNGV. As DNA, the CDR3 is TGTGCCAGCAGCTTAGGGGGCGGACAGGGTCGCTACGAGCAGTACTTC. It codes for CASSLGGGQGRYEQYF.

This clonotype turned up a few times. The gene calls are TRBV20-1 and TRBJ2-2, with unresolved D. V was pared by 0 bases and J by 2 bases, with 7 bases between. The CDR3 is made up of 14 amino acids. Germline CDR1 reads DFQATT; CDR2 reads SNEGSKA (reference sequence). The CDR3 coding sequence is TGCAGTGCTAGAGACGGCAGTAACACCGGGGAGCTGTTTTTT. Its protein product is CSARDGSNTGELFF.

The chain recombines TRBV28 with TRBJ2-2; 8 bases line up with TRBD2. The CDR3 contains 15 residues. The germline V gene encodes CDR1 MDHEN and CDR2 SYDVKM. Unmatched junction bases numbered 9, after V lost 8 bases and J lost 4 bases. CDR3 amino acids: CASAQREFGTGELFF. The CDR3 coding sequence is TGTGCCAGCGCCCAGCGGGAGTTTGGCACCGGGGAGCTGTTTTTT.

This clonotype was observed a handful of times. The chain recombines TRBV12-3 or TRBV12-4 with TRBJ2-7; TRBD1 matches at 7 bases. After removal of 5 bases from V and 0 bases from J, the junction contained 7 bases not matched to a gene. The CDR3 totals 15 residues. CDR3 loop: CASSTTGKNSYEQYF. DNA of the CDR3: TGTGCCAGCAGTACGACAGGGAAAAACTCCTACGAGCAGTACTTC.

The V and J genes are TRBV29-1 and TRBJ2-3; 8 bases are shared with TRBD2. V dropped 6 bases and J dropped 4; count of bases not matched to a gene: 12. CDR1 is SQVTM and CDR2 is ANQGSEA in the germline V gene. The CDR3 has 15 amino acids. The CDR3 DNA is TGCAGCGTGACCGGGGGGGCGTCCGACCCAGATACGCAGTATTTT. Translation gives CSVTGGASDPDTQYF.

The chain is built from TRBV7-6 and TRBJ1-5, with unresolved D. In germline, CDR1 is SGHVS, CDR2 FNYEAQ. The ends were cut back, 5 bases at V and 6 bases at J, with 11 bases in the middle. CDR3 size: 13 residues. The CDR3 nucleotides read TGTGCCAGCAGCACCATGGAGGGTCAGCCCCAGCATTTT. It translates to CASSTMEGQPQHF. Full variable domain (missing parts from reference TRBV7-6 and TRBJ1-5): GAGVSQSPRYKVTKRGQDVALRCDPISGHVSLYWYRQALGQGPEFLTYFNYEAQQDKSGLPNDRFSAERPEGSISTLTIQRTEQRDSAMYRCASSTMEGQPQHFGDGTRLSIL.

Only a few counts were recorded for this clonotype. The V call is TRBV20-1, the J call TRBJ2-5; D may be TRBD1 (5 bases). CDR1 and CDR2 (germline): DFQATT, SNEGSKA (reference sequence). The V gene lost 4 bases and the J gene lost 2 bases, with 14 bases spanning the gap. This CDR3 region has 14 residues. The CDR3 loop reads CSANPVTAQETQYF. CDR3 DNA: TGCAGTGCTAACCCGGTGACAGCACAAGAGACCCAGTACTTC.

There are many counts of this clonotype. The chain carries TRBV7-9 and TRBJ2-1; 11 positions match TRBD2. This CDR3 is built from 14 residues. The V gene end was trimmed by 5 bases and the J gene end by 9 bases; junction bases not matched to a gene: 6. CDR1 and CDR2 from the germline V gene are SEHNR and FQNEAQ (reference sequence). The CDR3 loop is CASSHETSGSEQFF. In DNA form, the CDR3 reads TGTGCCAGCAGCCACGAAACTAGCGGGAGTGAGCAGTTCTTC.

The chain links TRBV12-3 or TRBV12-4 to TRBJ2-2; 8 nucleotides align to TRBD1. The CDR3 is 16 amino acids. The J segment lost 0 bases and the V segment lost 6 bases, leaving 6 bases of the junction unmatched. The DNA for the CDR3 is TGTGCCAGCAGCTACCCGGGACAGGCGAACACCGGGGAGCTGTTTTTT. Translation gives CASSYPGQANTGELFF.

This clonotype was detected only a few times. The chain employs TRBV7-3 and TRBJ2-1, with 7 nucleotides matching TRBD2. This CDR3 is 11 amino acids long. Germline CDR1 is SGHTA and CDR2 is FQGTGA. Trimming at V came to 4 bases and at J to 12 bases, leaving 3 bases not matched to a gene. The CDR3 loop reads CASSSGLGQFF. CDR3 sequence (DNA): TGTGCCAGCAGCTCCGGACTAGGGCAGTTCTTC.

V usage is TRBV5-1 and J usage is TRBJ2-7; D is uncertain. The CDR3 runs to 14 residues. V dropped 0 bases and J dropped 6 bases, with 13 bases sitting between them. Germline V lookup: CDR1 SGHRS, CDR2 YFSETQ. The CDR3: CASSLGESILEQYF. In DNA form, the CDR3 reads TGCGCCAGCAGCTTGGGGGAAAGCATCCTCGAGCAGTACTTC. Supplemented by reference TRBV5-1 and TRBJ2-7, the full variable domain reads KAGVTQTPRYLIKTRGQQVTLSCSPISGHRSVSWYQQTPGQGLQFLFEYFSETQRNKGNFPGRFSGRQFSNSRSEMNVSTLELGDSALYLCASSLGESILEQYFGPGTRLTVT.

This clonotype has more than one count but fewer than ten. V usage is TRBV7-2 and J usage is TRBJ2-5; 8 nucleotides match TRBD2. The CDR3 runs 16 residues. Germline V gene data show CDR1 as SGHTA and CDR2 as FQGNSA. The J segment lost 1 base and the V segment lost 1 base, leaving 5 bases of the junction unmatched. In nucleotides, the CDR3 is TGTGCCAGCAGCTTAGGAGTTCGGGGGGGCCAAGAGACCCAGTACTTC. Amino acids: CASSLGVRGGQETQYF. Supplemented by reference TRBV7-2 and TRBJ2-5, the full variable domain reads GAGVSQSPSNKVTEKGKDVELRCDPISGHTALYWYRQSLGQGLEFLIYFQGNSAPDKSGLPSDRFSAERTGGSVSTLTIQRTQQEDSAVYLCASSLGVRGGQETQYFGPGTRLLVL.

The chain joins TRBV11-2 to TRBJ2-1; TRBD2 matches 12 bases. The CDR3 runs 15 residues. V trimming: 6 bases; J trimming: 8 bases; junction bases outside the gene matches: 8. CDR1 is SGHAT and CDR2 is FQNNGV in the germline V gene. In DNA, the CDR3 is TGTGCCAGCAGACCCCTAGCGGGAGGGACGGATGAGCAGTTCTTC. Translating gives CASRPLAGGTDEQFF.

The chain recombines TRBV4-2 with TRBJ2-1, with TRBD2 identical over 7 bases. CDR3 length: 16 residues. CDR1 is LGHNA, CDR2 YNFKEQ, per germline. After removal of 0 bases from V and 7 bases from J, the junction contained 9 bases not matched to a gene. As DNA, the CDR3 is TGTGCCAGCAGCCAAGATCCGATGGGAGGGAGGAATGAGCAGTTCTTC. This sequence encodes CASSQDPMGGRNEQFF.

This clonotype was seen only a few times. In DNA, the CDR3 is TGCGCCAGCAGACCCGACGGCGGCCCGTATGGCTACACCTTC. Translating gives CASRPDGGPYGYTF. The J gene is TRBJ1-2, the V gene TRBV5-1; D gene ambiguous. V was pared by 5 bases and J by 5 bases, with 16 bases between. The CDR3 totals 14 residues. Germline-derived CDR1 and CDR2 are SGHRS and YFSETQ.

The table lists this clonotype with a few counts. This chain connects TRBV12-3 or TRBV12-4 to TRBJ2-7; TRBD2 matches 7 bases. With V trimmed by 3 bases and J by 3 bases, 5 bases remained unmatched. This CDR3 is built from 14 residues. Here the CDR3 reads CASSFASGYYEQYF. DNA of the CDR3: TGTGCCAGCAGTTTCGCTAGCGGATACTACGAGCAGTACTTC.

This clonotype was seen only once. The V and J genes are TRBV7-9 and TRBJ1-1; TRBD1 matches at 9 bases. The CDR3 loop spans 14 amino acids. Germline V lookup: CDR1 SEHNR, CDR2 FQNEAQ (reference sequence). With V trimmed by 7 bases and J by 4 bases, 7 bases remained unmatched. CDR3 sequence reads: CASNRDRDGTEAFF. Here the CDR3 DNA reads TGTGCCAGCAACCGGGACAGGGATGGCACTGAAGCTTTCTTT.

The chain is built from TRBV20-1 and TRBJ2-5; the D gene is possibly TRBD2 (5 bases). The ends were cut back, 0 bases at V and 3 bases at J, with 14 bases in the middle. The CDR3 sequence is 15 residues long. Germline loops: CDR1 DFQATT, CDR2 SNEGSKA (reference sequence). The CDR3 sequence: CSARDLRQAEETQYF. DNA of the CDR3: TGCAGTGCTAGAGATCTGCGGCAAGCGGAAGAGACCCAGTACTTC.

This clonotype was detected only a few times. The genes are TRBV5-1 and TRBJ2-2, with D perhaps matching TRBD1 (5 bases). Trimming took off 3 bases at V and 7 bases at J, with 16 bases between the two ends. Germline V CDR1 and CDR2: SGHRS, YFSETQ. The length of the CDR3 is 15 residues. CDR3 loop: CASSSPNRPGGELFF. CDR3 nucleotide sequence: TGCGCCAGCAGCTCGCCCAACAGGCCCGGCGGGGAGCTGTTTTTT.